These 14 T cell receptor beta chains were sequenced from one sample in a study of blood T cells in healthy people across ages. Sample-barcoded 5' priming and a J-beta primer mix drove a second PCR of roughly 6 to 12 cycles. Via MiXCR, TCRdb re-called the 5' RACE reads, giving one row per CDR3 protein. This sample carries under 750,000 distinct CDR3 sequences, around 48% of them seen once, and the ten largest clones take about 26%. Sequenced material: blood. All receptors come from an elderly man in good health.

The CDR3 sequence is CASSPRTSGRGEQFF. CDR3 in DNA: TGTGCCAGCAGCCCACGGACTAGCGGGAGGGGAGAGCAGTTCTTC. The chain couples TRBV7-2 to TRBJ2-1, with 15 nucleotides matching TRBD2. The CDR3 totals 15 residues. The V gene's germline CDR1 is SGHTA and CDR2 FQGNSA. With V trimmed by 5 bases and J by 10 bases, 6 bases remained unmatched.

J is TRBJ2-7 and V is TRBV5-1, with TRBD2 identical over 9 bases. Germline CDR1 reads SGHRS; CDR2 reads YFSETQ. With 3 bases clipped from V and 7 bases from J, the junction kept 5 bases outside the gene matches. This CDR3 comprises 13 residues. CDR3: CASSSGTSHEQYF. The CDR3 coding sequence is TGCGCCAGCAGCTCGGGGACTAGCCATGAGCAGTACTTC.

The genes are TRBV12-3 or TRBV12-4 and TRBJ1-2, with D possibly being TRBD1 (6 bases). The CDR3 totals 17 residues. V lost 1 base to trimming and J lost 6 bases, with 21 bases between them. The CDR3 is CASSLGLARGILDGYTF. CDR3 bases: TGTGCCAGCAGTTTAGGGTTAGCCAGGGGAATTTTAGATGGCTACACCTTC.

This clonotype occurred a few times. The CDR3 region has the DNA TGTGCCAGCAGTGCCGAAGCTAGCGGGCACTACGAGCAGTACTTC. Residues: CASSAEASGHYEQYF. The gene calls are TRBV28 and TRBJ2-7; 8 nucleotides align to TRBD2. The trim removed 5 bases at V and 3 bases at J, leaving 9 bases unmatched. Germline loops: CDR1 MDHEN, CDR2 SYDVKM. The CDR3 is 15 residues long.

This clonotype has more than one count but fewer than ten. This chain connects TRBV7-2 to TRBJ2-1; 8 bases line up with TRBD2. The CDR3 is made up of 17 amino acids. With V trimmed by 5 bases and J by 4 bases, 13 bases remained unmatched. Germline assignment: CDR1 SGHTA and CDR2 FQGNSA. DNA for the CDR3: TGTGCCAGCAGCATGCAAACGGGAGGGCCACCATACAATGAGCAGTTCTTC. It codes for CASSMQTGGPPYNEQFF. The variable domain in full, with the rest retrieved from reference TRBV7-2 and TRBJ2-1, is GAGVSQSPSNKVTEKGKDVELRCDPISGHTALYWYRQSLGQGLEFLIYFQGNSAPDKSGLPSDRFSAERTGGSVSTLTIQRTQQEDSAVYLCASSMQTGGPPYNEQFFGPGTRLTVL.

V usage is TRBV6-6 and J usage is TRBJ2-1, with D perhaps matching TRBD2 (7 bases). This CDR3 has 15 residues. V was trimmed by 2 bases and J by 12 bases, leaving 20 bases between them. Germline CDR1 is MNHNY and CDR2 is SVGAGI (reference sequence). CDR3 nucleotides: TGTGCCAGCAGTTACGGGGGGGAGGGTTCCAGGGGGCAGTTCTTC. This codes for CASSYGGEGSRGQFF.

The V and J genes are TRBV29-1 and TRBJ1-2; D gene uncertain. V gave up 7 bases and J gave up 3 bases, with 9 bases separating them. CDR3 size: 11 residues. Germline loops: CDR1 SQVTM, CDR2 ANQGSEA. DNA of the CDR3: TGCAGCGCGGGCCACTACTATGGCTACACCTTC. Its translation: CSAGHYYGYTF.

This clonotype has only a few counts. The V call is TRBV28, the J call TRBJ1-1; D is undetermined. The CDR3 extends over 11 amino acids. Trimming took 2 bases from V and 7 from J, leaving 5 bases between them. Germline CDR1 is MDHEN and CDR2 is SYDVKM. The CDR3 coding sequence is TGTGCCAGCAGTTTAGGCGGTGAAGCTTTCTTT. It is translated as CASSLGGEAFF. The full variable domain, its missing parts supplied by reference TRBV28 and TRBJ1-1, is DVKVTQSSRYLVKRTGEKVFLECVQDMDHENMFWYRQDPGLGLRLIYFSYDVKMKEKGDIPEGYSVSREKKERFSLILESASTNQTSMYLCASSLGGEAFFGQGTRLTVV.

The CDR3: CASSQVNYEQYF. DNA for the CDR3: TGTGCCAGCAGCCAAGTCAACTACGAGCAGTACTTC. The chain recombines TRBV7-2 with TRBJ2-7; D uncertain. This CDR3 contains 12 residues. CDR1 is SGHTA and CDR2 is FQGNSA in the germline V gene. Trimming took off 5 bases at V and 3 bases at J, with 8 bases between the two ends.

Ten or more counts support this clonotype. The chain joins TRBV7-9 to TRBJ2-7, with TRBD1 matching 11 bases. Trimming cost V 7 bases and J 7 bases; bases outside gene matches: 6. This CDR3 is 13 amino acids long. Germline lookup yields CDR1 SEHNR and CDR2 FQNEAQ (reference sequence). CDR3 DNA sequence: TGTGCCAGCACGGGACAGGGGGTTTCAGAGCAGTACTTC. Translated, it gives CASTGQGVSEQYF. The full variable domain, rest sourced from reference TRBV7-9 and TRBJ2-7, is DTGVSQNPRHKITKRGQNVTFRCDPISEHNRLYWYRQTLGQGPEFLTYFQNEAQLEKSRLLSDRFSAERPKGSFSTLEIQRTEQGDSAMYLCASTGQGVSEQYFGPGTRLTVT.

The J gene is TRBJ2-5, the V gene TRBV7-2, with TRBD1 matching 8 bases. V was pared by 5 bases and J by 2 bases, with 10 bases of the junction left unmatched. The CDR3 has 16 amino acids. The germline gives CDR1 SGHTA, CDR2 FQGNSA. CDR3: CASSPPGTGLQETQYF. CDR3 sequence (DNA): TGTGCCAGCAGCCCACCTGGGACAGGCTTACAAGAGACCCAGTACTTC.

This clonotype was observed a handful of times. The chain joins TRBV5-1 to TRBJ2-5, with D unclear. CDR3 size: 14 residues. The V end lost 0 bases, the J end lost 3 bases, and 9 bases lay between the germline ends. Germline CDR1 SGHRS, CDR2 YFSETQ. CDR3 in amino acids: CASSLGTNKETQYF. In DNA, the CDR3 is TGCGCCAGCAGCTTGGGAACCAACAAAGAGACCCAGTACTTC.

The V call is TRBV9, the J call TRBJ2-3; 8 bases line up with TRBD1. V shed 2 bases and J 4 bases; nucleotides not matched to a gene: 6. The CDR3 covers 15 residues. CDR1 and CDR2 from the germline V gene are SGDLS and YYNGEE. The CDR3 is CASSVQGARADTQYF. CDR3 DNA sequence: TGTGCCAGCAGCGTTCAGGGGGCCCGTGCAGATACGCAGTATTTT.

The chain uses TRBV6-6 and TRBJ1-1; D not resolved. This CDR3 is built from 13 residues. Germline values: CDR1 MNHNY, CDR2 SVGAGI (reference sequence). Trimming cost V 7 bases and J 1 base, with 10 bases left between them. The CDR3 nucleotides are TGTGCCAGCACTCGTAGTGAGAACACTGAAGCTTTCTTT. Protein sequence: CASTRSENTEAFF.